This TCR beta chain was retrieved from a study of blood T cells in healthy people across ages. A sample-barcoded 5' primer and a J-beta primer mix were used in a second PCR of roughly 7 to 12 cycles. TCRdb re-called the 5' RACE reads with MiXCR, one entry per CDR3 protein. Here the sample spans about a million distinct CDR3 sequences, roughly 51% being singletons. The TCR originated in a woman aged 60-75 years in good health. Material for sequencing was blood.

The CDR3 sequence: CASSEWTGDTGELFF. DNA of the CDR3: TGTGCCAGCAGTGAATGGACAGGGGACACCGGGGAGCTGTTTTTT. V and J are TRBV25-1 and TRBJ2-2, with TRBD1 matching 9 bases. CDR3 size: 15 residues. Trimming at V came to 1 base and at J to 3 bases, leaving 0 bases not matched to a gene. Germline-derived CDR1 and CDR2 are MGHDK and SYGVNS.